A selection of T cell receptor beta chains follows, all from one sample in a study of cytomegalovirus exposure and HLA in healthy donors. Sequenced by immunoSEQ multiplex PCR; TCRdb stores in-frame clones only, minus some. The table for this sample gives about 110,000 clones. The material sequenced was PBMCs. These receptors all come from a man aged 40-49 years in good health and CMV-seropositive. CDR3s include the opening cysteine and the closing phenylalanine or tryptophan. The D gene is left open where the match is weak.

D gene | J gene | V gene | CDR3 DNA | CDR3 protein
- | TRBJ1-2 | TRBV7-6 | TGTGCCAGCAGCTTACCCCCCTGGGGGCAGGGTGGCTACACCTTC | CASSLPPWGQGGYTF
- | TRBJ2-7 | TRBV11-3 | TGTGCCAGCAGCCTACAGGGTTCCTACGAGCAGTACTTC | CASSLQGSYEQYF
TRBD1 | TRBJ2-1 | TRBV5-4 | TGTGCCAGCAGCGCCTATAAGGGGGCCAATGAGCAGTTCTTC | CASSAYKGANEQFF
TRBD1 | TRBJ2-5 | TRBV18 | TGTGCCAGCTCACCTGAGACAGGGGGCCTAGAGACCCAGTACTTC | CASSPETGGLETQYF
- | TRBJ1-2 | TRBV28 | TGTGCCAGCAGTTTGAACGGGGGGTTAGGCTACACCTTC | CASSLNGGLGYTF
- | TRBJ2-3 | TRBV7-9 | TGTGCCAGCAGCTGGTCGGGGTACACAGATACGCAGTATTTT | CASSWSGYTDTQYF
- | TRBJ2-1 | TRBV5-4 | TGTGCCAGCAGCTTGGCGCTGGGCAGGGGAACCTACAATGAGCAGTTCTTC | CASSLALGRGTYNEQFF
TRBD1 | TRBJ1-5 | TRBV28 | TGTGCCAGCAGTACCTCTAGACAGGGGGCTCAGCCCCAGCATTTT | CASSTSRQGAQPQHF
TRBD1 | TRBJ2-7 | TRBV19 | TGTGCCAGTAGTCCCAGGGGACAGTCTTCCTACGAGCAGTACTTC | CASSPRGQSSYEQYF
TRBD2 | TRBJ2-7 | TRBV28 | TGTGCCAGCAGATACGGAACTAGCGGGACTGACGAGCAGTACTTC | CASRYGTSGTDEQYF
- | TRBJ1-1 | TRBV5-1 | TGCGCCAGCAGCTTGGTGTCTTCCGGCACTGAAGCTTTCTTT | CASSLVSSGTEAFF
TRBD2 | TRBJ2-5 | TRBV11-2 | TGTGCCAGCAACGGGGGGAAGACCCAGTACTTC | CASNGGKTQYF
TRBD1 | TRBJ1-2 | TRBV5-5 | TGTGCCAGCAGCGCCTTTGGGACAGGGATCTATGGCTACACCTTC | CASSAFGTGIYGYTF
TRBD1 | TRBJ2-7 | TRBV27 | TGTGCCAGCAGTATTAGGACAGGTACCTACGAGCAGTACTTC | CASSIRTGTYEQYF